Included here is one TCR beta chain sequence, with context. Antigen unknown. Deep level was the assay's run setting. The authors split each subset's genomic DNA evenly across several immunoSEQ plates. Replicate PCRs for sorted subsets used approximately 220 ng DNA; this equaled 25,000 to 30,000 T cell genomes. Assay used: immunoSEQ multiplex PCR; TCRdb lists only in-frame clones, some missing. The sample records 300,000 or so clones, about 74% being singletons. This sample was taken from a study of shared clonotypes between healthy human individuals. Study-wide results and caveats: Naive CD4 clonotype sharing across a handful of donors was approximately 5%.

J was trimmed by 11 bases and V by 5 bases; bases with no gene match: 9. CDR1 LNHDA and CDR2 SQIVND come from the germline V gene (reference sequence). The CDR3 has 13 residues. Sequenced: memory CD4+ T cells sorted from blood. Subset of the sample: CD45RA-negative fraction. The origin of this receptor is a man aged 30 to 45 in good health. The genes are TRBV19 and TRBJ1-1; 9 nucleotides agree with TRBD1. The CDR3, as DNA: TGTGCCAGTAGTGGACAGGGGTTGTTGGTGGCTTTCTTT. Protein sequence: CASSGQGLLVAFF.